This T cell receptor beta chain is drawn from a study of human T cells and chemical hapten exposure. At the level of the study: Diphenylcyclopropenone was applied weekly to patients' scalps across the roughly 25-week study.

A note on this clonotype: Its antigen is as yet unknown.

In germline, CDR1 is SQVTM, CDR2 ANQGSEA. The CDR3 runs to 14 residues. Trimming stripped 3 bases from V and 1 base from J, with 9 bases between. As to time point: pre-sensitization, week 0. Treatment described: therapeutic diphenylcyclopropenone sensitization with weekly scalp DPC. For the library, individual cDNA molecules each received unique molecular identifiers. TCRdb redid the calling of the RACE reads with MiXCR, one entry per CDR3 protein. The sample includes 250,000 or so distinct CDR3 sequences, roughly 7.4% of them seen just once. The study, taken as a whole, reports: In comparison with controls, expanded TCRs gave rise to a significantly larger number of large CDR3 similarity clusters. Patch test score rose with PT1 expanded TCR count, significant at thresholds 8, 16 and 32, not 4.

The chain combines TRBV29-1 with TRBJ2-2; D gene ambiguous. This sequence originates from a man in his late teens or twenties with alopecia areata. Some clones in this sample may be carry-over from other donors' samples. The material was whole blood, obtained in connection with sensitization to the hapten diphenylcyclopropenone (DPC). CDR3 region: CSVDGPVNTGELFF. The CDR3 DNA reads TGCAGCGTTGATGGTCCCGTGAACACCGGGGAGCTGTTTTTT.